This T cell receptor (beta chain) is drawn from a study of T cell responses to AZD1222 COVID-19 vaccine. Comment on this clone: The antigen is unknown.

The CDR3 has 16 amino acids. Second-dose groups at about 4 or about 12 weeks were pooled. Profiling relied on immunoSEQ multiplex PCR, and the TCRdb table lists in-frame clones only, not all of them. The table includes 150,000 to 200,000 clones, roughly 94% detected once. General study results and limits: Clonal diversity may have been underestimated in mostly white British donors. Seropositive at baseline were only a handful of AZD1222 recipients. Mapped onto spike, vaccine-associated CD4 TCRs spanned it and were dominant at 160-218 and 743-854.

The V call is TRBV21-1, the J call TRBJ2-2; no DNA check was done on the table's D call, TRBD2. TRBV21-1 is described as a pseudogene. The sequences come from peripheral blood, collected 28 days after the second AZD1222 dose. The clonotype was recovered from an adult who received the AZD1222 COVID-19 vaccine. The CDR3 nucleotides are TGTGCCAGCAGCAAACCTCGACTAGCGAACACCGGGGAGCTGTTTTTT. Amino acids: CASSKPRLANTGELFF.